These T cell receptor beta chains were read from a single sample in a study of preoperative IRX-2 immunotherapy in early breast cancer. Libraries were prepared by immunoSEQ multiplex PCR; TCRdb keeps only in-frame clonotypes and omits some of them. The table lists approximately 96,000 clones, roughly 85% of them singletons, with under 2.5% in the top ten. The specimen comprised tumor tissue, sampled after IRX-2 immunotherapy. The receptors come from a human donor with breast cancer. The CDR3 runs from the conserved cysteine through the conserved F or W. A D gene is named only where the DNA matches it firmly. Where a row states a size, it is once, few, many or the class of an expanded clone; other rows omit it.

TRBV19	TRBJ2-1	-	TRBD2	TGTGCCAGTAGTGCCGGGACTAGCGGGAGGTACAATGAGCAGTTCTTC	CASSAGTSGRYNEQFF
TRBV23-1	TRBJ2-7	-	TRBD1	TGCGCCAGCAGCATACAACAGGGGCCCTACGAGCAGTACTTC	CASSIQQGPYEQYF
TRBV10-1	TRBJ2-7	-	-	TGCGCCAGCAGTGAGTCGAATTACCGGACCGAGCAGTACTTC	CASSESNYRTEQYF
TRBV5-1	TRBJ2-1	-	TRBD1	TGCGCCAGCAGCTCCACCTCGACAGGGCTTTACAATGAGCAGTTCTTC	CASSSTSTGLYNEQFF
TRBV30	TRBJ2-7	-	-	TGTGCCTGGACAGACTCCTACGAGCAGTACTTC	CAWTDSYEQYF
TRBV5-1	TRBJ2-1	-	TRBD1	TGCGCCAGCAGCCGGTACAGGGGCGTCGATGAGCAGTTCTTC	CASSRYRGVDEQFF
TRBV28	TRBJ1-1	-	-	TGTGCCAGCAGTTTATCCAGGGGTTCCACTGAAGCTTTCTTT	CASSLSRGSTEAFF
TRBV19	TRBJ2-1	-	TRBD2	TGTGCCAGTAGTATAGCGGGCGGGGGGGCGTCAGTCCTACAGGAGCAGTTCTTC	CASSIAGGGASVLQEQFF
TRBV19	TRBJ1-1	once	-	TGTGCCAGTAGTGGGGGCACTGAAGCTTTCTTT	CASSGGTEAFF
TRBV30	TRBJ1-1	-	-	TGTGCCTGGAATATCGGGTCAGGGGCCACTGAAGCTTTCTTT	CAWNIGSGATEAFF
TRBV19	TRBJ2-1	-	TRBD1	TGTGCCAGTAGTCCTCGCTGGGACAGGGGGAATGAGCAGTTCTTC	CASSPRWDRGNEQFF
TRBV19	TRBJ1-5	-	-	TGTGCCAGTAGGCTATCCTTCAGGGGTGCCCAGCATTTT	CASRLSFRGAQHF
TRBV5-1	TRBJ1-3	-	-	TGCGCCAGCAGCTTGGCAACGGATTCTGGAAACACCATATATTTT	CASSLATDSGNTIYF
TRBV6-8	TRBJ1-4	-	TRBD1	TGTGCCAGCAGTTTCCAGGGGGAAACTAATGAAAAACTGTTTTTT	CASSFQGETNEKLFF
TRBV30	TRBJ1-2	-	TRBD1	TGTGCCTGGAGCCCCGACAGGGTTTCTGGCTACACCTTC	CAWSPDRVSGYTF
TRBV6-8	TRBJ1-2	-	TRBD1	TGTGCCAGCAGTTACTCTAATACCGGGACAGCTAACTATGGCTACACCTTC	CASSYSNTGTANYGYTF
TRBV5-1	TRBJ2-3	-	TRBD2	TGCGCCAGCAGCCAAGGAGCTAGCGGGGGGGCAGGAGATACGCAGTATTTT	CASSQGASGGAGDTQYF
TRBV6-8	TRBJ1-2	-	-	TGTGCCAGCAGCCGATTTATGGAAGGGGGGGCGCTTCGACTCTATGGCTACACCTTC	CASSRFMEGGALRLYGYTF
TRBV11-3	TRBJ2-7	once	-	TGTGCCAGCAGCTTGGGAGGACAGGAGACCTACGAGCAGTACTTC	CASSLGGQETYEQYF
TRBV28	TRBJ2-3	-	TRBD2	TGTGCCAGCAGTTCCCGAAGTTGGGCTAGCGGGGTCACAGATACGCAGTATTTT	CASSSRSWASGVTDTQYF
TRBV28	TRBJ2-1	-	TRBD1	TGTGCCAGCAGGAGGACAGGGGGCTACAATGAGCAGTTCTTC	CASRRTGGYNEQFF
TRBV5-1	TRBJ2-3	-	TRBD1	TGCGCCAGCAGCTTGGAACAGGGGCACACAGATACGCAGTATTTT	CASSLEQGHTDTQYF
TRBV30	TRBJ1-4	-	-	TGTGCCTGGAGGTATATATTGACAGACCGGACTGGTGAAAAACTGTTTTTT	CAWRYILTDRTGEKLFF
TRBV6-8	TRBJ2-6	many	-	TGTGCCGTCACGCTCTCTGGGGCCAACGTCCTGACTTTC	CAVTLSGANVLTF
TRBV1	TRBJ1-1	-	-	TGCGCCAGCAGCTTAGGTCTGGGGACGGCCACTGAAGCTTTCTTT	CASSLGLGTATEAFF
TRBV11-3	TRBJ2-5	-	TRBD2	TGTGCCAGCAGCTTGGGGGGGACTCAAGAGACCCAGTACTTC	CASSLGGTQETQYF
TRBV6-8	TRBJ2-2	-	TRBD2	TGTGCCAGCAAGACTAGCGGGAGTTATGCGAACACCGGGGAGCTGTTTTTT	CASKTSGSYANTGELFF
TRBV19	TRBJ2-5	-	-	TGTGCCAGTACGGGCTTGAGGGGGGGGGCGGAGACCCAGTACTTC	CASTGLRGGAETQYF
TRBV6-8	TRBJ1-1	-	-	TGTGCCAGCAATCAGCGGGGAGGGACGTCAAACCGCGGCACTGAAGCTTTCTTT	CASNQRGGTSNRGTEAFF
TRBV7-1	TRBJ1-3	-	-	TGTGCCAGCAGCCCCGCCCTTGGGGACACCATATATTTT	CASSPALGDTIYF
TRBV6-7	TRBJ2-1	-	-	TGTGCCAGCAGCACCGCGAATGAGCAGTTCTTC	CASSTANEQFF
TRBV7-1	TRBJ2-7	-	TRBD1	TGTGCCAGCAGCTTTCGACAGGGGACCTACGAGCAGTACTTC	CASSFRQGTYEQYF
TRBV5-1	TRBJ2-7	-	-	TGCGCCAGCAGCACCGCCCCACAGGAAATTCACGAGCAGTACTTC	CASSTAPQEIHEQYF
TRBV12-5	TRBJ2-3	-	-	TGTGCTAGTGGCCTTGGGGGATTTTCCGCAGATACGCAGTATTTT	CASGLGGFSADTQYF
TRBV18	TRBJ1-1	few	-	TGTGCCAGCTCACCACTGCGCATAGAAAACACTGAAGCTTTCTTT	CASSPLRIENTEAFF
TRBV11-3	TRBJ1-1	-	-	TGTGCCAGCAGCCTCCCGGGACCCGAGGACACTGAAGCTTTCTTT	CASSLPGPEDTEAFF
TRBV28	TRBJ2-1	-	TRBD2	TGTGCCAGCAGTTTGGGCGGGAGCACCTACAATGAGCAGTTCTTC	CASSLGGSTYNEQFF
TRBV15	TRBJ1-4	-	-	TGTGCCACCAGTCGCGGTGCAACTAATGAAAAACTGTTTTTT	CATSRGATNEKLFF
TRBV19	TRBJ2-7	-	-	TGTGCCCACACTTGGACAGAAAGTTCCTACGAGCAGTACTTC	CAHTWTESSYEQYF
TRBV2	TRBJ2-7	-	-	TGTGCCAGCAGTGAGTTGGAGTACGAGCAGTACTTC	CASSELEYEQYF
TRBV15	TRBJ1-1	-	TRBD1	TGTGCCACCAGCCGGGACAGGGGATGGAACACTGAAGCTTTCTTT	CATSRDRGWNTEAFF
TRBV23-1	TRBJ2-7	-	-	TGCGCCAGCAGTCGGGGAAGAGGGTCCCGCGGCTACGAGCAGTACTTC	CASSRGRGSRGYEQYF
TRBV11-3	TRBJ1-4	-	TRBD1	TGTGCCAGCAGCCGATACCAGGGGGCAGGCGAAAAACTGTTTTTT	CASSRYQGAGEKLFF
TRBV6-8	TRBJ2-7	-	TRBD2	TGTGCCAGCAGTTACTCAGGGGCTAGCGGGACCTACGAGCAGTACTTC	CASSYSGASGTYEQYF
TRBV6-8	TRBJ1-2	few	-	TGTGCCAGCAGTTACTCAGATTATGGCTACACCTTC	CASSYSDYGYTF
TRBV18	TRBJ1-2	-	-	TGTGCCAGCTCACTTACAGCCGACTATGGCTACACCTTC	CASSLTADYGYTF
TRBV28	TRBJ1-5	-	TRBD1	TGTGCCAGCAGTGGCGGGACAGGGGGTCAGCCCCAGCATTTT	CASSGGTGGQPQHF
TRBV14	TRBJ1-2	-	-	TGTGCCAGCAGCGACAGCCGGGGTGGCTACACCTTC	CASSDSRGGYTF
TRBV23-1	TRBJ2-7	-	TRBD2	TGCGCCAGCACGGAGACTAGCGGACCTTTGTACGAGCAGTACTTC	CASTETSGPLYEQYF
TRBV30	TRBJ2-1	-	-	TGTGCCTGGAGTCTACGGGGGCGCCTCTACAATGAGCAGTTCTTC	CAWSLRGRLYNEQFF
TRBV28	TRBJ1-5	-	-	TGTGCCAGCATGAGCGGGCATCAGCCCCAGCATTTT	CASMSGHQPQHF
TRBV6-8	TRBJ1-2	-	-	TGTGCCAGCCATCTGGGAGGTGCGTATGGCTACACCTTC	CASHLGGAYGYTF
TRBV29-1	TRBJ1-1	once	-	TGCAGCGTTGAAAGAGGCGGCAGCATGAACACTGAAGCTTTCTTT	CSVERGGSMNTEAFF
TRBV25-1	TRBJ2-6	-	TRBD1	TGTGCCAGCAGTATAATAGGGGGACAGGGCGCTGGGGCCAACGTCCTGACTTTC	CASSIIGGQGAGANVLTF
TRBV6-4	TRBJ2-7	-	-	TGTGCCAGCAGTTACGGGACGAGATCCTACGAGCAGTACTTC	CASSYGTRSYEQYF
TRBV23-1	TRBJ2-2	-	-	TGCGCCAGCAGCGACCGAACGAACACCGGGGAGCTGTTTTTT	CASSDRTNTGELFF